Each of the 8 T cell receptor beta chains below was sequenced from the same sample in a study of response to subunit inactivated influenza vaccine. TCRdb processed the RT-PCR reads anew with MiXCR; each CDR3 protein has one entry. There are just under 550,000 distinct CDR3 sequences in the sample; approximately 20% occur only once, and 2.5% to 3.5% lies in the top ten. This sample was also put to use in a study of T cells expressing NK-cell markers. That study adds: Generation of TCR beta cDNA was performed by 5'RACE template switching incorporating UMIs.

The sample here was CD4+ T cells sorted from PBMCs, taken roughly 13 days after vaccination. The receptor set was obtained from a man in his forties or fifties who received an inactivated influenza vaccine.

The chain links TRBV5-1 to TRBJ2-7; 9 nucleotides agree with TRBD1. Germline values: CDR1 SGHRS, CDR2 YFSETQ. J gave up 4 bases and V 4 bases, and 9 bases lay outside the gene matches. The CDR3 covers 15 residues. The CDR3 spells CASSRGGTGKYEQYF. The CDR3 DNA reads as TGCGCCAGCAGCAGGGGGGGGACAGGGAAGTACGAGCAGTACTTC.

A few counts support this clonotype. This sequence joins TRBV27 and TRBJ1-6; D is perhaps TRBD1 (6 bases). The V end was cut by 5 bases, the J end by 10 bases, with 12 bases between. The CDR3 consists of 13 residues. Looked up from germline, CDR1 is MNHEY and CDR2 is SMNVEV (reference sequence). This CDR3 reads CASSPYRESPLHF. CDR3 nucleotides: TGTGCCAGCAGTCCCTACAGGGAGTCACCCCTCCACTTT.

This clonotype occurred a few times. The chain uses TRBV7-2 and TRBJ2-3; a possible D gene is TRBD2 (6 bases). Trimming left V 0 bases short and J 7 bases short, with 14 bases between. The CDR3 covers 15 residues. Germline CDR1 is SGHTA and CDR2 is FQGNSA. CDR3 protein: CASSLASGGANTQYF. The CDR3 DNA sequence: TGTGCCAGCAGCTTAGCATCCGGGGGAGCGAATACGCAGTATTTT.

The rearrangement joins TRBV10-3 to TRBJ2-2; 10 bases fit TRBD2. The V gene's germline CDR1 is ENHRY and CDR2 SYGVKD. The CDR3 covers 17 residues. J gave up 0 bases and V 2 bases, and 3 bases lay outside the gene matches. In nucleotides, the CDR3 is TGTGCCATCAGTGAGAGACTAGCGGGCGCGAACACCGGGGAGCTGTTTTTT. It translates to CAISERLAGANTGELFF.

The chain recombines TRBV4-2 with TRBJ1-2; D gene unclear. Trimming shortened V by 1 base and J by 8 bases, and 17 bases separated the two germline ends. The CDR3 consists of 15 residues. In germline, CDR1 is LGHNA, CDR2 YNFKEQ. This chain's CDR3 is CASSQVEAAREGYTF. In nucleotides, the CDR3 is TGTGCCAGCAGCCAAGTTGAGGCTGCGCGGGAAGGCTACACCTTC.

The CDR3 DNA is TGTGCCAGCAGCTCGGAGGACTATGGAAGCACAGATACGCAGTATTTT. Its protein is CASSSEDYGSTDTQYF. The V call is TRBV7-8, the J call TRBJ2-3; D is perhaps TRBD2 (6 bases). The CDR3 runs 16 residues. Trimming left V 4 bases short and J 0 bases short, with 14 bases between. Germline assignment: CDR1 SGHVS and CDR2 FQNEAQ.

About this clonotype itself: A clone one base away is much larger, so this may be a read error. The gene calls are TRBV10-3 and TRBJ2-7; D is ambiguous. Trimming cost V 6 bases and J 0 bases, with 15 bases left between them. The CDR3 contains 15 residues. The germline CDR1 and CDR2 sequences are ENHRY and SYGVKD. The CDR3 nucleotides read TGTGCCATCAGGAACCGACATACGAGCTCCTACGAGCAGTACTTC. The encoded protein is CAIRNRHTSSYEQYF.

The table lists this clonotype with a few counts. The junction does not match germline at one end; this may be a read error. This chain connects TRBV11-2 to TRBJ2-1, with D possibly TRBD2 on 5 matching bases. In germline, CDR1 is SGHAT, CDR2 FQNNGV. CDR3 length: 14 amino acids. CDR3 region: CASSLDLATNQQFF. DNA for the CDR3: TGTGCCAGCAGCCTCGACCTAGCAACCAATCAGCAGTTCTTC.